The present TCR beta chain was sequenced within a study of blood T cells in healthy people across ages. Findings and limits, study-wide: When set beside aged donors, long-lived donors presented more naive CD4+ cells and higher diversity. Diversity of TCR beta per million T cells declined in a roughly linear way with age.

Germline CDR1 MDHEN, CDR2 SYDVKM. CDR3 length equals 13 residues. V was shortened by 9 bases and J by 1 base, with 11 bases between the two germline ends. Sample-barcoded 5' priming and a J-beta primer mix drove a second PCR of roughly 6 to 12 cycles. MiXCR, run by TCRdb on the 5' RACE reads, gives a single entry per CDR3 protein. This sample has about 730,000 distinct CDR3 sequences, with around 46% found just once. In the case of this clonotype: Its antigen is currently unknown.

Sequencing used blood. This chain joins TRBV28 and TRBJ2-3, with D possibly being TRBD1 or TRBD2 (5 bases each). The clonotype originates from a woman between 55 and 75 years old in good health. In nucleotides, the CDR3 is TGTGCCAGTATCCGGGGCGGCACAGATACGCAGTATTTT. Translation gives CASIRGGTDTQYF.